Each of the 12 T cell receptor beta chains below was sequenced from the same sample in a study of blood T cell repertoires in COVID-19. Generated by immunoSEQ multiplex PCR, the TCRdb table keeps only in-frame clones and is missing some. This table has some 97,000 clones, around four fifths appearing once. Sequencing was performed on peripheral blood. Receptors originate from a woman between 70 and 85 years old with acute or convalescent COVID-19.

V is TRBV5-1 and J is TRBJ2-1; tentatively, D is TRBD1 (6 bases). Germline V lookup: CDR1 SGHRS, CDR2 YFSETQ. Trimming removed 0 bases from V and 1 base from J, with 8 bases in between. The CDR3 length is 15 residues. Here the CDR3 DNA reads TGCGCCAGCAGCTTGGTAGGGGGTTCCTACAATGAGCAGTTCTTC. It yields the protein CASSLVGGSYNEQFF.

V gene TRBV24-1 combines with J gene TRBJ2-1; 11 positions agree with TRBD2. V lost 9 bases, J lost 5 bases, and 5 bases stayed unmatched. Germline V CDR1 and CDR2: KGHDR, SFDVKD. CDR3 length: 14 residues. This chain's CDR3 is CATGGTSGNNEQFF. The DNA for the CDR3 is TGTGCCACCGGAGGGACTAGCGGAAACAATGAGCAGTTCTTC.

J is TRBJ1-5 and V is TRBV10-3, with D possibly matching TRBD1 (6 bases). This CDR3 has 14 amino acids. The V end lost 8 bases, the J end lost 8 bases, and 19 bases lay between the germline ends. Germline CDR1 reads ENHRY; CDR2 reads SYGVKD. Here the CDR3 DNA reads TGTGCCATCTCCACGGGGGGCCTTGGAGAGCCCCAGCATTTT. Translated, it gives CAISTGGLGEPQHF.

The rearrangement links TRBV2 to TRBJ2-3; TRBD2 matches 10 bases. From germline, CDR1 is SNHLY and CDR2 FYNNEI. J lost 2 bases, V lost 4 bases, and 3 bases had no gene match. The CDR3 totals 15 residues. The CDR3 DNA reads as TGTGCCAGCAGTGCTAGCGGGGGCTACACAGATACGCAGTATTTT. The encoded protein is CASSASGGYTDTQYF.

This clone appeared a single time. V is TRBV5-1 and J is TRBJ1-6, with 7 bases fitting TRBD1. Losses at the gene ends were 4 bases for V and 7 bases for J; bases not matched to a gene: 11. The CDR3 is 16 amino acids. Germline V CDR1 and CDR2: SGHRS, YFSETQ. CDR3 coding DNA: TGCGCCAGCAGCGGACAGACAGGGACCTCCAATTCACCCCTCCACTTT. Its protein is CASSGQTGTSNSPLHF.

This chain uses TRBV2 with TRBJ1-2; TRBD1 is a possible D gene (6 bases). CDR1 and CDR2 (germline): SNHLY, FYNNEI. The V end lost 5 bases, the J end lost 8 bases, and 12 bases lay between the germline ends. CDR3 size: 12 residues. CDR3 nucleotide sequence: TGTGCCAGCAGTACCCAGGGGTTCGGCTACACCTTC. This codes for CASSTQGFGYTF.

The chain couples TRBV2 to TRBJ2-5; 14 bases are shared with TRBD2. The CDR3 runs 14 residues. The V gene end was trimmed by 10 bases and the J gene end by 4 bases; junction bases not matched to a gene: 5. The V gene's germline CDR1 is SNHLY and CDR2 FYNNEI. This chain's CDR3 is CATRLAGGVETQYF. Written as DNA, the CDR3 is TGTGCCACCCGACTAGCGGGGGGGGTAGAGACCCAGTACTTC.

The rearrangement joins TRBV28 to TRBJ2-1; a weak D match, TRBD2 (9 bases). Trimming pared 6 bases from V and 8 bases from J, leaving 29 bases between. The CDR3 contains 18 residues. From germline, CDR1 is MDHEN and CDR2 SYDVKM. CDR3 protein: CASRTGAFGGGASDEQFF. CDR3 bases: TGTGCCAGCAGGACAGGGGCTTTTGGCGGGGGGGCTTCAGATGAGCAGTTCTTC.

This CDR3 reads CASSLQRQETQYF. CDR3 in DNA: TGTGCCAGCAGCTTACAACGGCAAGAGACCCAGTACTTC. The rearrangement uses TRBV7-2 and TRBJ2-5; D is unclear. Per germline, CDR1 SGHTA and CDR2 FQGNSA. The CDR3 consists of 13 residues. The germline V and J ends were trimmed by 2 bases and 2 bases, with 6 bases remaining between them.

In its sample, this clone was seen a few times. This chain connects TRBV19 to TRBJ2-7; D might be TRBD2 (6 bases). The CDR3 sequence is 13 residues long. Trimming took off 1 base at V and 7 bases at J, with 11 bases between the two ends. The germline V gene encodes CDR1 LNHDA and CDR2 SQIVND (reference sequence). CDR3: CASSIGGTREQYF. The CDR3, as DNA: TGTGCCAGTAGTATAGGCGGGACGCGGGAGCAGTACTTC.

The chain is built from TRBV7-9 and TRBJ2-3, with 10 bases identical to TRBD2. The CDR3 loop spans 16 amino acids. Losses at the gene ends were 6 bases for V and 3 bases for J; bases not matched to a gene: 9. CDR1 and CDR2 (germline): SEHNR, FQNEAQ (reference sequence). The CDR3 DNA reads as TGTGCCAGCAGTATGAGTAGCGGGGGGCCAACAGATACGCAGTATTTT. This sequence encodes CASSMSSGGPTDTQYF.

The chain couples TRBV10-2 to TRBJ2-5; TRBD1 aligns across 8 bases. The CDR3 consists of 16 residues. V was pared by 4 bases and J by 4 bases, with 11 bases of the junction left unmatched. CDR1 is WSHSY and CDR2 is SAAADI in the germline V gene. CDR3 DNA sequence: TGCGCCAGCAGTGGGAGAGGGACAGGTATTGGAGAGACCCAGTACTTC. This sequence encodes CASSGRGTGIGETQYF.